This passage covers 26 T cell receptor beta chains from one sample sequenced in a study of blood T cell repertoires in COVID-19. TCRdb keeps only in-frame clones here, not all; method: immunoSEQ multiplex PCR. The profile shows 95,000 to 110,000 clones, roughly 84% of them singletons. The sequencing input was peripheral blood. These receptors were taken from a human donor in a cohort sampled during active or convalescent COVID-19.

This chain joins TRBV10-3 and TRBJ2-2; D is undetermined. Germline V gives CDR1 ENHRY, CDR2 SYGVKD. V lost 10 bases and J lost 5, with 11 bases in between. The CDR3 extends over 12 amino acids. CDR3 region: CATWPTTGELFF. In DNA, the CDR3 is TGTGCCACCTGGCCAACGACCGGGGAGCTGTTTTTT.

The DNA for the CDR3 is TGTGCCAGCAGCACAGGGGTGAACTATGGCTACACCTTC. It translates to CASSTGVNYGYTF. V usage is TRBV27 and J usage is TRBJ1-2; TRBD1 aligns across 7 bases. V was pared by 6 bases and J by 2 bases, with 3 bases of the junction left unmatched. CDR1 and CDR2 (germline): MNHEY, SMNVEV (reference sequence). The CDR3 has 13 amino acids.

V is TRBV3-1 (or the pseudogene TRBV3-2) and J is TRBJ1-2; D is perhaps TRBD1 (6 bases). Trimming took 6 bases from V and 4 from J, leaving 21 bases between them. This CDR3 region has 16 residues. The germline V gene has CDR1 LGHDT and CDR2 YNNKEL (reference sequence). In DNA form, the CDR3 reads TGTGCCAGCAGTCGGCGACCCCCGGGACATCGCTATGGCTACACCTTC. Residues: CASSRRPPGHRYGYTF.

The chain links TRBV18 to TRBJ1-4; no definite D call. Germline V gives CDR1 KGHSH, CDR2 LQKENI. The V gene lost 2 bases and the J gene lost 8 bases, with 9 bases spanning the gap. The CDR3 totals 13 residues. The CDR3: CASSPSAREKLFF. The CDR3 DNA is TGTGCCAGCTCACCATCGGCGAGGGAAAAACTGTTTTTT.

V usage is TRBV7-8 and J usage is TRBJ2-3; 7 bases are a match to TRBD2. The length of the CDR3 is 14 residues. V shed 1 base and J 5 bases; nucleotides not matched to a gene: 3. Germline V CDR1 and CDR2: SGHVS, FQNEAQ. The CDR3: CASSLVGGGDTQYF. CDR3 bases: TGTGCCAGCAGCTTAGTTGGGGGGGGAGATACGCAGTATTTT.

In this sample, this clone turned up a few times. The chain carries TRBV28 and TRBJ2-1; 10 nucleotides align to TRBD2. CDR3 length equals 16 residues. Germline V gene sequence: CDR1 MDHEN, CDR2 SYDVKM. V lost 4 bases to trimming and J lost 3 bases; unmatched junction nucleotides: 6. This CDR3 reads CASSSASGGIYNEQFF. The CDR3 region has the DNA TGTGCCAGCAGTTCGGCTAGCGGGGGTATCTACAATGAGCAGTTCTTC.

The V call is TRBV2, the J call TRBJ1-3; 8 bases align to TRBD1. CDR1 is SNHLY, CDR2 FYNNEI, per germline. This CDR3 region has 15 residues. Unmatched junction bases numbered 9, after V lost 2 bases and J lost 9 bases. CDR3 residues: CASSEWDRPFGTIYF. CDR3 in DNA: TGTGCCAGCAGTGAATGGGACAGGCCTTTCGGCACCATATATTTT.

The gene calls are TRBV7-2 and TRBJ1-6; a possible D gene is TRBD1 (5 bases). This CDR3 has 12 residues. The V end lost 5 bases, the J end lost 12 bases, and 11 bases lay between the germline ends. Germline-derived CDR1 and CDR2 are SGHTA and FQGNSA. CDR3 residues: CASSPTELPLHF. The CDR3 nucleotides are TGTGCCAGCAGCCCGACAGAATTACCCCTCCACTTT. Supplemented by reference TRBV7-2 and TRBJ1-6, the full variable domain reads GAGVSQSPSNKVTEKGKDVELRCDPISGHTALYWYRQSLGQGLEFLIYFQGNSAPDKSGLPSDRFSAERTGGSVSTLTIQRTQQEDSAVYLCASSPTELPLHFGNGTRLTVT.

The chain carries TRBV11-3 and TRBJ2-7, with TRBD2 as a possible D gene (6 bases). Per the germline V gene, CDR1 is SGHNT and CDR2 is YENEEA. This CDR3 has 12 residues. Trimming pared 6 bases from V and 6 bases from J, leaving 12 bases between. This chain's CDR3 is CASRAMGGEQYF. Written as DNA, the CDR3 is TGTGCCAGCAGAGCCATGGGAGGCGAGCAGTACTTC.

This clone has only one observation. The chain is built from TRBV7-9 and TRBJ1-1, with 9 nucleotides matching TRBD1. The CDR3 is made up of 14 amino acids. V trimming: 6 bases; J trimming: 6 bases; junction bases outside the gene matches: 8. Looked up from germline, CDR1 is SEHNR and CDR2 is FQNEAQ (reference sequence). CDR3 residues: CASRTGQGRPEAFF. DNA for the CDR3: TGTGCCAGCAGAACCGGACAGGGGAGGCCTGAAGCTTTCTTT.

J is TRBJ2-3 and V is TRBV7-2; TRBD1 matches at 9 bases. The V segment lost 5 bases and the J segment 6 bases; nucleotides outside the gene matches: 12. Germline lookup yields CDR1 SGHTA and CDR2 FQGNSA. This CDR3 comprises 16 residues. CDR3 protein: CASSLGVGQGSDTQYF. DNA of the CDR3: TGTGCCAGCAGCCTGGGGGTGGGACAGGGATCCGATACGCAGTATTTT.

The V gene is TRBV7-2, the J gene TRBJ2-7, with 9 bases aligning to TRBD1. There are 15 residues in the CDR3. J gave up 5 bases and V 1 base, and 6 bases lay outside the gene matches. Germline V gene sequence: CDR1 SGHTA, CDR2 FQGNSA. The DNA for the CDR3 is TGTGCCAGCAGCTTAGTGGGGACAGGGTTCCACGAGCAGTACTTC. This sequence encodes CASSLVGTGFHEQYF.

The chain carries TRBV9 and TRBJ1-4, with D unresolved. CDR1 is SGDLS and CDR2 is YYNGEE in the germline V gene. The CDR3 sequence is 15 residues long. V was shortened by 4 bases and J by 0 bases, with 10 bases between the two germline ends. The CDR3 nucleotides are TGTGCCAGCAGCTTAACAGCAGCAACTAATGAAAAACTGTTTTTT. It specifies CASSLTAATNEKLFF. The full variable domain, its missing parts supplied by reference TRBV9 and TRBJ1-4, is DSGVTQTPKHLITATGQRVTLRCSPRSGDLSVYWYQQSLDQGLQFLIQYYNGEERAKGNILERFSAQQFPDLHSELNLSSLELGDSALYFCASSLTAATNEKLFFGSGTQLSVL.

The chain combines TRBV9 with TRBJ2-2; possible D gene TRBD2, 6 bases. V dropped 4 bases and J dropped 7 bases, with 14 bases sitting between them. The CDR3 runs 14 residues. Germline V gene data show CDR1 as SGDLS and CDR2 as YYNGEE. DNA for the CDR3: TGTGCCAGCAGCACCCGGGGGTTCGGCGGGGAGCTGTTTTTT. It specifies CASSTRGFGGELFF.

J is TRBJ2-7 and V is TRBV12-3 or TRBV12-4, with TRBD1 identical over 8 bases. The CDR3 runs to 13 residues. V was clipped by 5 bases and J by 6 bases; unmatched bases: 6. Here the CDR3 reads CASSRQGAGEQYF. Written as DNA, the CDR3 is TGTGCCAGCAGTCGTCAGGGGGCCGGCGAGCAGTACTTC.

The CDR3 protein is CAIKEGRGTEAFF. CDR3 nucleotide sequence: TGTGCCATCAAGGAGGGGCGAGGGACTGAAGCTTTCTTT. This rearrangement joins TRBV10-3 to TRBJ1-1, with a tentative D call TRBD1 (5 bases). This CDR3 has 13 residues. Per germline, CDR1 ENHRY and CDR2 SYGVKD. Trimming pared 7 bases from V and 5 bases from J, leaving 14 bases between.

This clone was recorded only once. J is TRBJ1-2 and V is TRBV5-1, with D unresolved. With 1 base removed from V and 7 bases from J, the gap between germline ends came to 8 bases. CDR1 is SGHRS and CDR2 is YFSETQ in the germline V gene. The CDR3 covers 12 residues. In nucleotides, the CDR3 is TGCGCCAGCAGCTTGAGTCAGTCTGGCTACACCTTC. Its translation: CASSLSQSGYTF.

The chain combines TRBV29-1 with TRBJ2-5; D is unclear. Germline CDR1 reads SQVTM; CDR2 reads ANQGSEA. The germline V and J ends were trimmed by 3 bases and 2 bases, with 7 bases remaining between them. The length of the CDR3 is 12 residues. Here the CDR3 reads CSVEAGQETQYF. The CDR3 DNA reads TGCAGCGTTGAGGCAGGTCAAGAGACCCAGTACTTC.

The gene calls are TRBV5-5 and TRBJ1-2, with TRBD1 identical over 7 bases. Germline CDR1 SGHKS, CDR2 YYEKEE (reference sequence). The CDR3 has 16 residues. Losses at the gene ends were 0 bases for V and 7 bases for J; bases not matched to a gene: 12. The CDR3 sequence is CASSLGTAGGQSGYTF. For the CDR3, the DNA is TGTGCCAGCAGCTTGGGTACGGCAGGGGGTCAGAGTGGCTACACCTTC.

The V and J genes are TRBV5-1 and TRBJ2-7; TRBD2 might be the D (6 bases). V gave up 4 bases and J gave up 3 bases, with 11 bases separating them. This CDR3 has 13 amino acids. Germline CDR1 is SGHRS and CDR2 is YFSETQ. The CDR3 DNA reads TGCGCCAGCAGCCCCGGGGGATTCTACGAGCAGTACTTC. Its protein product is CASSPGGFYEQYF.

This sequence joins TRBV6-5 and TRBJ1-5; D ambiguous. The CDR3 runs to 14 residues. V was trimmed by 8 bases and J by 2 bases, leaving 13 bases between them. CDR1 MNHEY and CDR2 SVGAGI come from the germline V gene. The DNA for the CDR3 is TGTGCCAGCCTTCGAGGGCCAGGCAATCAGCCCCAGCATTTT. Translation gives CASLRGPGNQPQHF.

The chain joins TRBV19 to TRBJ1-2, with 9 bases identical to TRBD1. With 5 bases clipped from V and 5 bases from J, the junction kept 6 bases outside the gene matches. The CDR3 spans 14 residues. From germline, CDR1 is LNHDA and CDR2 SQIVND (reference sequence). The DNA of the CDR3 is TGTGCCAGTAGTTGGGACAGGGAATCATATGGCTACACCTTC. Amino acids: CASSWDRESYGYTF.

The gene calls are TRBV11-3 and TRBJ2-3; D is unresolved. Trimming shortened V by 1 base and J by 0 bases, and 5 bases separated the two germline ends. In germline, CDR1 is SGHNT, CDR2 YENEEA. This CDR3 contains 14 residues. CDR3 amino acids: CASSLGRSTDTQYF. The CDR3 DNA is TGTGCCAGCAGCTTAGGCAGGAGCACAGATACGCAGTATTTT.

The rearrangement uses TRBV11-2 and TRBJ2-7; D is unclear. Germline V gives CDR1 SGHAT, CDR2 FQNNGV. V lost 2 bases to trimming and J lost 3 bases, with 8 bases between them. The CDR3 is made up of 13 amino acids. CDR3 nucleotide sequence: TGTGCCAGCAGCTTATCAGGATTCTACGAGCAGTACTTC. Translated, it gives CASSLSGFYEQYF.

V and J are TRBV11-3 and TRBJ2-2; D remains unclear. The V end was cut by 5 bases, the J end by 4 bases, with 14 bases between. CDR1 SGHNT and CDR2 YENEEA come from the germline V gene. CDR3 size: 15 residues. CDR3 DNA: TGTGCCAGCAGCCGCGCCACAGTGACCACCGGGGAGCTGTTTTTT. Translated, it gives CASSRATVTTGELFF.

The chain recombines TRBV5-1 with TRBJ2-3; the match to TRBD1 covers 9 bases. With V trimmed by 2 bases and J by 7 bases, 5 bases remained unmatched. Germline values: CDR1 SGHRS, CDR2 YFSETQ. CDR3 length: 14 residues. The CDR3 coding sequence is TGCGCCAGCAGCTTACAGGGGGCTGGGAATACGCAGTATTTT. Translated, it gives CASSLQGAGNTQYF. Combining the CDR3 with reference TRBV5-1 and TRBJ2-3 gives the whole variable domain KAGVTQTPRYLIKTRGQQVTLSCSPISGHRSVSWYQQTPGQGLQFLFEYFSETQRNKGNFPGRFSGRQFSNSRSEMNVSTLELGDSALYLCASSLQGAGNTQYFGPGTRLTVL.